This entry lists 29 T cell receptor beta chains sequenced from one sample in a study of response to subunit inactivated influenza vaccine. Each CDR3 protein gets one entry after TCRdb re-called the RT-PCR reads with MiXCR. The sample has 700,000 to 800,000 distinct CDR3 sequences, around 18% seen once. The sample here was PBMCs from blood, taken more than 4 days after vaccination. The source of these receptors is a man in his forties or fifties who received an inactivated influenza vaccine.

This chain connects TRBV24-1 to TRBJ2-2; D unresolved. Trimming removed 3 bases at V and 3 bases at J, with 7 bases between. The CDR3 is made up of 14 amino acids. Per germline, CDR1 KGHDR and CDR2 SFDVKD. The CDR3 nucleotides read TGTGCCACCAGTGATACGCTCTACACCGGGGAGCTGTTTTTT. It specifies CATSDTLYTGELFF.

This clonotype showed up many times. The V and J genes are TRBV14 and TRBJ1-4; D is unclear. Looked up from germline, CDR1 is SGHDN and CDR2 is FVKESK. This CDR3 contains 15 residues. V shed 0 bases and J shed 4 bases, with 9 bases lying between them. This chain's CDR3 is CASSQEVAFNEKLFF. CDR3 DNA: TGTGCCAGCAGCCAAGAGGTGGCTTTTAATGAAAAACTGTTTTTT.

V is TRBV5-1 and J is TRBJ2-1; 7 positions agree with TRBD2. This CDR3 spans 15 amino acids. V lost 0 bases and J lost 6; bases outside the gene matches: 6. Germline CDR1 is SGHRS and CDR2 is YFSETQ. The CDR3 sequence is CASSLVETSINEQFF. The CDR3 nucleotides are TGCGCCAGCAGCTTGGTCGAGACTAGCATCAATGAGCAGTTCTTC.

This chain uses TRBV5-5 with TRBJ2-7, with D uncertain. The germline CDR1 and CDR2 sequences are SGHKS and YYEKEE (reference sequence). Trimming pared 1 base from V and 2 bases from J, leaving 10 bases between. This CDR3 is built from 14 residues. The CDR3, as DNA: TGTGCCAGCAGCTTGCGGCTAGGACCCTACGAGCAGTACTTC. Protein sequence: CASSLRLGPYEQYF. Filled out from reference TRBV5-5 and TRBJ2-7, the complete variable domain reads DAGVTQSPTHLIKTRGQQVTLRCSPISGHKSVSWYQQVLGQGPQFIFQYYEKEERGRGNFPDRFSARQFPNYSSELNVNALLLGDSALYLCASSLRLGPYEQYFGPGTRLTVT.

The CDR3 DNA follows: TGTGCCAGCAGCATGTATGATGAGCAGTTCTTC. It encodes CASSMYDEQFF. The V and J genes are TRBV12-3 or TRBV12-4 and TRBJ2-1; D not certain. Deletions cut 6 bases from V and 8 bases from J, with 8 bases between. CDR3 length equals 11 residues.

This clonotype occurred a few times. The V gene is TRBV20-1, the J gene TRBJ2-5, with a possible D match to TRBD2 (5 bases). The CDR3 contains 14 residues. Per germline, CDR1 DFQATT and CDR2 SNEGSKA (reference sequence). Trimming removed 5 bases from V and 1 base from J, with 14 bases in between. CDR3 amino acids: CSAGRRAAQETQYF. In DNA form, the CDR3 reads TGCAGTGCTGGCCGGCGGGCGGCCCAAGAGACCCAGTACTTC.

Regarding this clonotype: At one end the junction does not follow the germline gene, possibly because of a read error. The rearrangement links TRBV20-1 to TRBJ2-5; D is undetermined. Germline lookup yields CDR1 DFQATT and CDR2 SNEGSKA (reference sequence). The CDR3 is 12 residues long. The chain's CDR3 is CSASALQGTQYF. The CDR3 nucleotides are TGCAGTGCCAGTGCACTGCAAGGGACCCAGTACTTC.

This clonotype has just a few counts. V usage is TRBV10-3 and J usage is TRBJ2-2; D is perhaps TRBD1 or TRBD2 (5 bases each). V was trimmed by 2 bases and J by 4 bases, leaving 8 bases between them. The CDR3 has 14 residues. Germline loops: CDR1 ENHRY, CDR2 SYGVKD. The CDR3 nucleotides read TGTGCCATCAGTGAGCGGGACGGCACCGGGGAGCTGTTTTTT. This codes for CAISERDGTGELFF.

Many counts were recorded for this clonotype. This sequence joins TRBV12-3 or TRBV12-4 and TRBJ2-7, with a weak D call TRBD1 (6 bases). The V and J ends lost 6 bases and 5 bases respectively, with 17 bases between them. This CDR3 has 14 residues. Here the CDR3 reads CASRSTGYADEQYF. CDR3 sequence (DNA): TGTGCCAGCAGATCTACAGGGTACGCCGACGAGCAGTACTTC.

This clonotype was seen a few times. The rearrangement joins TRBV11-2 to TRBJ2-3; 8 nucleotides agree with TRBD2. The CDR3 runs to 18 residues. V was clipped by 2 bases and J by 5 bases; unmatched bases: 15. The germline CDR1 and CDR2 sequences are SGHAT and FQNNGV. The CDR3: CASSLPRFFGRGKDTQYF. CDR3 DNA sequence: TGTGCCAGCAGCTTACCCCGCTTCTTCGGGAGGGGTAAAGATACGCAGTATTTT.

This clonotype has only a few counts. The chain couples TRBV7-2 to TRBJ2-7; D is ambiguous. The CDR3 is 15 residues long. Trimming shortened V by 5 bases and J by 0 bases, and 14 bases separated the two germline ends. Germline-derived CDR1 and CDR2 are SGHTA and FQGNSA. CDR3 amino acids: CASSHRVYGSYEQYF. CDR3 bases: TGTGCCAGCAGCCACCGGGTCTACGGCTCCTACGAGCAGTACTTC.

DNA of the CDR3: TGCGCCAGCAGCCAAGGCGCGGGAGGGAGCGGAGAGACCCAGTACTTC. Translating gives CASSQGAGGSGETQYF. The chain employs TRBV4-3 and TRBJ2-5; 9 nucleotides agree with TRBD2. The V and J ends lost 1 base and 4 bases, in that order; junction bases with no gene match: 7. CDR1 is LGHNA and CDR2 is YSLEER in the germline V gene. The CDR3 has 16 residues.

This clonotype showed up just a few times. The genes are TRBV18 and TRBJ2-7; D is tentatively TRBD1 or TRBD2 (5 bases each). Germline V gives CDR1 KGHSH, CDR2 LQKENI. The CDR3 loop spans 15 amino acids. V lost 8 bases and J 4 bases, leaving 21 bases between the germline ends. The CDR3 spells CASQQLSGTAYEQYF. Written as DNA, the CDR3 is TGTGCCAGCCAACAATTGTCAGGGACCGCGTACGAGCAGTACTTC.

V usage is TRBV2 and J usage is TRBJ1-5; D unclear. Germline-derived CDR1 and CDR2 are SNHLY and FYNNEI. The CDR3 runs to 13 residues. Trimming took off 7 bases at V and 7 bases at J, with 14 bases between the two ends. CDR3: CASTSWSGQPQHF. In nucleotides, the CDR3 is TGTGCCAGCACCTCGTGGAGTGGGCAGCCCCAGCATTTT.

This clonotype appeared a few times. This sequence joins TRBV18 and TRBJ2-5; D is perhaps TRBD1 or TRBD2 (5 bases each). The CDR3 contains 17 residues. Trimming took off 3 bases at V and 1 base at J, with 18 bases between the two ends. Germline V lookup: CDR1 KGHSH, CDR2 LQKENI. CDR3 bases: TGTGCCAGCTCACCCTTTGGCCGGGACCACACCCAAGAGACCCAGTACTTC. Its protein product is CASSPFGRDHTQETQYF.

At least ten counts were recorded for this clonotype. The CDR3 bases are TGTGCCAGCAGCTTTCGGGACAGGGGGCGTCATGAGCAGTTCTTC. Translating it yields CASSFRDRGRHEQFF. The chain is built from TRBV5-4 and TRBJ2-1, with 12 bases identical to TRBD1. The V segment lost 2 bases and the J segment 8 bases; nucleotides outside the gene matches: 5. There are 15 residues in the CDR3. CDR1 is SGHNT and CDR2 is YYREEE in the germline V gene (reference sequence).

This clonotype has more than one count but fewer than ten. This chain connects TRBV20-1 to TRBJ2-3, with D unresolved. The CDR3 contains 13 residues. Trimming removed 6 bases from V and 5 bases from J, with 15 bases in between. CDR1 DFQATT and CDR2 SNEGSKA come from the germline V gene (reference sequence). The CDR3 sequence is CSAVGYYGDTQYF. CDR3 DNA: TGCAGTGCGGTAGGATACTACGGAGATACGCAGTATTTT.

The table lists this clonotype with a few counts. The CDR3 region has the DNA TGTGCCAGCAGGGGGACTAGCGGGAGGTTTAGCACAGATACGCAGTATTTT. As protein: CASRGTSGRFSTDTQYF. J is TRBJ2-3 and V is TRBV28, with 15 bases that match TRBD2. The V gene's germline CDR1 is MDHEN and CDR2 SYDVKM. V shed 6 bases and J 0 bases; nucleotides not matched to a gene: 4. This CDR3 has 17 residues.

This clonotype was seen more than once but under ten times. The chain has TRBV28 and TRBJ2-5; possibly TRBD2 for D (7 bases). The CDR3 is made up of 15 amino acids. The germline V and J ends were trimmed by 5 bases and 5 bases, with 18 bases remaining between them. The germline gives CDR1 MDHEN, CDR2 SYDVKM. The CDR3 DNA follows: TGTGCCAGCAGTACGGGGGGCGGGAGTGGTGAGACCCAGTACTTC. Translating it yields CASSTGGGSGETQYF.

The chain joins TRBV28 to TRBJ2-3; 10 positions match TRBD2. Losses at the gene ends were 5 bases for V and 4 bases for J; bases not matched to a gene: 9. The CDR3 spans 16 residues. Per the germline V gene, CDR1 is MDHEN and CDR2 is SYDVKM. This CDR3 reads CASSPLAGESADTQYF. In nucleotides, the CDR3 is TGTGCCAGCAGTCCCCTAGCGGGAGAATCGGCAGATACGCAGTATTTT.

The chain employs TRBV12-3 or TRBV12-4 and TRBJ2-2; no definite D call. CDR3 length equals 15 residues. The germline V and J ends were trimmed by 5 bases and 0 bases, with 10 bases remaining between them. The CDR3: CASSEGFANTGELFF. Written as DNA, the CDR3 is TGTGCCAGCAGTGAAGGGTTCGCGAACACCGGGGAGCTGTTTTTT.

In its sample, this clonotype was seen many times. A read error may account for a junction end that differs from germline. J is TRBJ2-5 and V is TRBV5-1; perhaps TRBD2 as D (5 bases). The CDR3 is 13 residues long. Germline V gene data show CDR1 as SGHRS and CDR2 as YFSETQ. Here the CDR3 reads CASSLTGEETQYF. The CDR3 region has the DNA TGTGCCAGCAGCTTAACCGGGGAGGAGACCCAGTACTTC.

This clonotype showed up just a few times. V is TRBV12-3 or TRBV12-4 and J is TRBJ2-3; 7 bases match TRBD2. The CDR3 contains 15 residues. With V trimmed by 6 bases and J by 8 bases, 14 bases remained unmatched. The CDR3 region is CASSLSGTLLGTQYF. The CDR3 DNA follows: TGTGCCAGCAGCTTGAGCGGGACGCTGCTGGGTACGCAGTATTTT.

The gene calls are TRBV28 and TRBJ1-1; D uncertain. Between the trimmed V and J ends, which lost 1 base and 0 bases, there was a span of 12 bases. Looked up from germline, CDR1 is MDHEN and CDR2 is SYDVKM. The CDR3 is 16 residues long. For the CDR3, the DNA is TGTGCCAGCAGTTTATCGGGCGGGATTATGAACACTGAAGCTTTCTTT. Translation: CASSLSGGIMNTEAFF. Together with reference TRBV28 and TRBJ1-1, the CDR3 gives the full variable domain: DVKVTQSSRYLVKRTGEKVFLECVQDMDHENMFWYRQDPGLGLRLIYFSYDVKMKEKGDIPEGYSVSREKKERFSLILESASTNQTSMYLCASSLSGGIMNTEAFFGQGTRLTVV.

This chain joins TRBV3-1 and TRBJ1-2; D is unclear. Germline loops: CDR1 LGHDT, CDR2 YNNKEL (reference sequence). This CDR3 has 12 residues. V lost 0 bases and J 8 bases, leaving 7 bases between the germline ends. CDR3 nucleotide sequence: TGTGCCAGCAGCCAAGAAAGTGTGGGCTACACCTTC. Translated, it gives CASSQESVGYTF.

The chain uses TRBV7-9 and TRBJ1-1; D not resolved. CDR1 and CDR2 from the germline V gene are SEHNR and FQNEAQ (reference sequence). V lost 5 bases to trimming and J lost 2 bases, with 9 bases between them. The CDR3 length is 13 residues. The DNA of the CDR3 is TGTGCCAGCAGCATCGCGTTCAACACTGAAGCTTTCTTT. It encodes CASSIAFNTEAFF.

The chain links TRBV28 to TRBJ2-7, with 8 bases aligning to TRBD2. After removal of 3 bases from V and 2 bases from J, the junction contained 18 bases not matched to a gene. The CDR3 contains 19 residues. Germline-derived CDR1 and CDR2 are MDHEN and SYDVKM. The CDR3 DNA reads TGTGCCAGCAGTTTGCCTACTAGCGGAACTCCCAGGGACCCCTACGAGCAGTACTTC. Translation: CASSLPTSGTPRDPYEQYF.

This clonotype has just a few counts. The CDR3 loop is CSASRMGETQYF. The CDR3, as DNA: TGCAGTGCTTCTAGGATGGGAGAGACCCAGTACTTC. This rearrangement joins TRBV20-1 to TRBJ2-5; unclear D gene. The CDR3 covers 12 residues. Germline V lookup: CDR1 DFQATT, CDR2 SNEGSKA (reference sequence). Trimming cost V 5 bases and J 4 bases, with 11 bases left between them.

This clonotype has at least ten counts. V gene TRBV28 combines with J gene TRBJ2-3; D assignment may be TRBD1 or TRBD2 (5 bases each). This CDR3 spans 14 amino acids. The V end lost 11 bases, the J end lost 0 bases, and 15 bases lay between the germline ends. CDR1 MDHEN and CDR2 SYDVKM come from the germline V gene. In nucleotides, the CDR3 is TGTGCCTGTTCCAGGGACCGAAGCACAGATACGCAGTATTTT. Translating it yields CACSRDRSTDTQYF.